This is a list of T cell receptor beta chains from one sample in a study of T cells in localized non-small cell lung cancer. Profiling relied on immunoSEQ multiplex PCR, and the TCRdb table lists in-frame clones only, not all of them. Of about 77,000 clones detected, 85% to 90% appear once; the ten largest clones hold roughly 19%. The sequencing used peripheral blood, collected before any cancer treatment. All receptors derive from a woman between 40 and 69 years old with stage I squamous cell lung carcinoma. Both conserved end residues are part of each CDR3. A D gene is named only where the DNA matches it firmly. For some rows the clone size is stated as once, few or many, or as a class when expanded; others skip it.

clone_size: once
j_call: TRBJ1-1
v_call: TRBV30
d_call: .
cdr3_nt: TGTGCCTGCCCCAGAGGGACCCACGCCACTGAAGCTTTCTTT
cdr3_aa: CACPRGTHATEAFF

clone_size: .
j_call: TRBJ1-6
v_call: TRBV6-5
d_call: .
cdr3_nt: TGTGCCAGCAGACCATGGGACGGAAATAATTCACCCCTCCACTTT
cdr3_aa: CASRPWDGNNSPLHF

clone_size: few
j_call: TRBJ1-1
v_call: TRBV6-5
d_call: .
cdr3_nt: TGTGCCAGCAGTTACGGGACGGACAACATGAACACTGAAGCTTTCTTT
cdr3_aa: CASSYGTDNMNTEAFF

clone_size: .
j_call: TRBJ2-1
v_call: TRBV7-9
d_call: .
cdr3_nt: TGTGCCAGCAGCCGAGGGTTTATCTCCTACAATGAGCAGTTCTTC
cdr3_aa: CASSRGFISYNEQFF

clone_size: .
j_call: TRBJ2-1
v_call: TRBV7-3
d_call: .
cdr3_nt: TGTGCCAGCAGCTTAACTTATACAAGAAGCAATGAGCAGTTCTTC
cdr3_aa: CASSLTYTRSNEQFF

clone_size: .
j_call: TRBJ2-2
v_call: TRBV4-1
d_call: TRBD2
cdr3_nt: TGCGCCAGCAGCCTTAGCGGGGGGGCCCGAACCGGGGAGCTGTTTTTT
cdr3_aa: CASSLSGGARTGELFF

clone_size: .
j_call: TRBJ2-7
v_call: TRBV5-1
d_call: .
cdr3_nt: TGCGCCAGCAGCCCGGCACGCGCAGGGGCGGGGAACGAGCAGTACTTC
cdr3_aa: CASSPARAGAGNEQYF

clone_size: .
j_call: TRBJ1-6
v_call: TRBV19
d_call: .
cdr3_nt: TGTGCCAGTAGTTACAGGGATGGCTCCTATAATTCACCCCTCCACTTT
cdr3_aa: CASSYRDGSYNSPLHF

clone_size: .
j_call: TRBJ1-4
v_call: TRBV15
d_call: TRBD1
cdr3_nt: TGTGCCACCAGCACACCGACAGGGGGGAATGAAAAACTGTTTTTT
cdr3_aa: CATSTPTGGNEKLFF

clone_size: .
j_call: TRBJ1-5
v_call: TRBV9
d_call: .
cdr3_nt: TGTGCCTCGGGCGAGGGGAGCAATCAGCCCCAGCATTTT
cdr3_aa: CASGEGSNQPQHF

clone_size: .
j_call: TRBJ1-2
v_call: TRBV10-2
d_call: TRBD1
cdr3_nt: TGCGCCAGCAGTGAGCCCTGGGACAGGGATCCATATGGCTACACCTTC
cdr3_aa: CASSEPWDRDPYGYTF

clone_size: .
j_call: TRBJ2-3
v_call: TRBV6-5
d_call: TRBD1
cdr3_nt: TGTGCCAGCAGTTACGGACAGGCCTACACAGATACGCAGTATTTT
cdr3_aa: CASSYGQAYTDTQYF

clone_size: .
j_call: TRBJ1-2
v_call: TRBV6-1
d_call: .
cdr3_nt: TGTGCCAGCAGTGAAATCGGGTTGTATGGCTACACCTTC
cdr3_aa: CASSEIGLYGYTF

clone_size: .
j_call: TRBJ1-1
v_call: TRBV2
d_call: .
cdr3_nt: TGTGCCAGCAGTGTCGACGGGAACACTGAAGCTTTCTTT
cdr3_aa: CASSVDGNTEAFF

clone_size: .
j_call: TRBJ1-4
v_call: TRBV6-1
d_call: .
cdr3_nt: TGTGCCAGCAGGATCGGGACCCCTAATGAAAAACTGTTTTTT
cdr3_aa: CASRIGTPNEKLFF

clone_size: .
j_call: TRBJ2-6
v_call: TRBV5-4
d_call: .
cdr3_nt: TGTGCCAGCAGCTTGGACCGGCTCTCTGGGGCCAACGTCCTGACTTTC
cdr3_aa: CASSLDRLSGANVLTF

clone_size: .
j_call: TRBJ1-5
v_call: TRBV5-6
d_call: .
cdr3_nt: TGTGCCGGGGCAGGGGCCCTCCATCAGCCCCAGCATTTT
cdr3_aa: CAGAGALHQPQHF

clone_size: .
j_call: TRBJ1-1
v_call: TRBV19
d_call: TRBD1
cdr3_nt: TGTGCCAGTAGTAGGGGACAGGGGTCCACTGAAGCTTTCTTT
cdr3_aa: CASSRGQGSTEAFF

clone_size: .
j_call: TRBJ2-5
v_call: TRBV16
d_call: .
cdr3_nt: TGTGCCAGCAGCCAATTAGGCAGACAAGAGACCCAGTACTTC
cdr3_aa: CASSQLGRQETQYF

clone_size: .
j_call: TRBJ1-2
v_call: TRBV11-2
d_call: .
cdr3_nt: TGTGCCAGCAGCCTCCGAATGACAGGAACGGGCTACACCTTC
cdr3_aa: CASSLRMTGTGYTF

clone_size: .
j_call: TRBJ2-6
v_call: TRBV19
d_call: .
cdr3_nt: TGTGCCAGTAGTTCCACTGTGGGGCGGGTAGACCACTCTGGGGCCAACGTCCTGACTTTC
cdr3_aa: CASSSTVGRVDHSGANVLTF

clone_size: .
j_call: TRBJ1-6
v_call: TRBV25-1
d_call: .
cdr3_nt: TGTGCCAGCAGTGAATATACGCCCTCAGGGCGGTATAATTCACCCCTCCACTTT
cdr3_aa: CASSEYTPSGRYNSPLHF

clone_size: .
j_call: TRBJ1-1
v_call: TRBV6-5
d_call: .
cdr3_nt: TGTGCCAGCAGCTCGGGACAGAACACTGAAGCTTTCTTT
cdr3_aa: CASSSGQNTEAFF

clone_size: .
j_call: TRBJ1-3
v_call: TRBV4-1
d_call: TRBD1
cdr3_nt: TGCGCCAGCAGCCAAGCACAGGGGGCTGGAAACACCATATATTTT
cdr3_aa: CASSQAQGAGNTIYF

clone_size: .
j_call: TRBJ1-3
v_call: TRBV15
d_call: .
cdr3_nt: TGTGCCACCAGCAAAGGACGTCCAGGGCCTGGAAACACCATATATTTT
cdr3_aa: CATSKGRPGPGNTIYF

clone_size: .
j_call: TRBJ2-4
v_call: TRBV10-3
d_call: .
cdr3_nt: TGTGCCATCAGTGAAGGCCTTTTAGCCAAAAACATTCAGTACTTC
cdr3_aa: CAISEGLLAKNIQYF

clone_size: .
j_call: TRBJ2-3
v_call: TRBV4-1
d_call: TRBD2
cdr3_nt: TGCGCCAGCAGCCAAGGGACTAGCGGGGGGCCAGATACGCAGTATTTT
cdr3_aa: CASSQGTSGGPDTQYF

clone_size: .
j_call: TRBJ2-1
v_call: TRBV9
d_call: TRBD1
cdr3_nt: TGTGCCAGCAGCGTAGAAGGACAGGGTGGGAATGAGCAGTTCTTC
cdr3_aa: CASSVEGQGGNEQFF

clone_size: once
j_call: TRBJ1-6
v_call: TRBV5-6
d_call: .
cdr3_nt: TGTGCCAGCAGCTTAGTTACGATAAATTCACCCCTCCACTTT
cdr3_aa: CASSLVTINSPLHF

clone_size: .
j_call: TRBJ2-3
v_call: TRBV9
d_call: TRBD2
cdr3_nt: TGTGCCAGCAGCGTAGAACTAGCGGCAGATACGCAGTATTTT
cdr3_aa: CASSVELAADTQYF

clone_size: .
j_call: TRBJ2-7
v_call: TRBV19
d_call: .
cdr3_nt: TGTGCCAGTAGTAAAGGCAGGGACTACGAGCAGTACTTC
cdr3_aa: CASSKGRDYEQYF

clone_size: .
j_call: TRBJ2-7
v_call: TRBV6-1
d_call: .
cdr3_nt: TGTGCCAGCAGTCCCCAGCCCTACGAGCAGTACTTC
cdr3_aa: CASSPQPYEQYF

clone_size: .
j_call: TRBJ2-7
v_call: TRBV7-8
d_call: .
cdr3_nt: TGTGCCAGCAGCCTTAGTGGGACGGCGAGCTCCTACGAGCAGTACTTC
cdr3_aa: CASSLSGTASSYEQYF

clone_size: .
j_call: TRBJ2-5
v_call: TRBV7-2
d_call: .
cdr3_nt: TGTGCCAGCAGCCCAGGCCTTACGGAGACCCAGTACTTC
cdr3_aa: CASSPGLTETQYF

clone_size: once
j_call: TRBJ1-1
v_call: TRBV4-2
d_call: .
cdr3_nt: TGTGCCAGCAGCCGAGACTTGGCTCAGGGGAACACTGAAGCTTTCTTT
cdr3_aa: CASSRDLAQGNTEAFF

clone_size: .
j_call: TRBJ1-2
v_call: TRBV19
d_call: .
cdr3_nt: TGTGCCAGTAGTATTCCGGGACACAACTATGGCTACACCTTC
cdr3_aa: CASSIPGHNYGYTF

clone_size: .
j_call: TRBJ1-1
v_call: TRBV5-4
d_call: TRBD1
cdr3_nt: TGTGCCAGCAGCTCGGTGAAGGACAGGGGCGGCACTGAAGCTTTCTTT
cdr3_aa: CASSSVKDRGGTEAFF

clone_size: .
j_call: TRBJ2-2
v_call: TRBV18
d_call: .
cdr3_nt: TGTGCCAGCTCCGTCGGAGGGGACACCGGGGAGCTGTTTTTT
cdr3_aa: CASSVGGDTGELFF

clone_size: few
j_call: TRBJ1-6
v_call: TRBV6-5
d_call: TRBD1
cdr3_nt: TGTGCCAGCAGTTACCTGATGGGACAGAATTCACCCCTCCACTTT
cdr3_aa: CASSYLMGQNSPLHF

clone_size: .
j_call: TRBJ2-3
v_call: TRBV5-1
d_call: .
cdr3_nt: TGCGCCAGCAACGGGGTTCTTAGCACAGATACGCAGTATTTT
cdr3_aa: CASNGVLSTDTQYF

clone_size: .
j_call: TRBJ1-1
v_call: TRBV5-1
d_call: .
cdr3_nt: TGCGCCAGCAGCTTGATGTCTGACACTGAAGCTTTCTTT
cdr3_aa: CASSLMSDTEAFF

clone_size: .
j_call: TRBJ2-6
v_call: TRBV19
d_call: .
cdr3_nt: TGTGCCAGTAGTATAGATTGGACCATTCTTCTCCCTGGGGCCAACGTCCTGACTTTC
cdr3_aa: CASSIDWTILLPGANVLTF

clone_size: .
j_call: TRBJ1-1
v_call: TRBV5-1
d_call: .
cdr3_nt: TGCGCCAGCAGCCAGATGGGAGGGGACACTGAAGCTTTCTTT
cdr3_aa: CASSQMGGDTEAFF

clone_size: .
j_call: TRBJ1-2
v_call: TRBV2
d_call: TRBD1
cdr3_nt: TGTGCCAGCAGGGAGACAGGGGAGGTTGGCTACACCTTC
cdr3_aa: CASRETGEVGYTF

clone_size: .
j_call: TRBJ2-7
v_call: TRBV9
d_call: .
cdr3_nt: TGTGCCAGCAGCGTAGTAGGGGACCCCTACGAGCAGTACTTC
cdr3_aa: CASSVVGDPYEQYF

clone_size: .
j_call: TRBJ2-7
v_call: TRBV14
d_call: TRBD2
cdr3_nt: TGTGCCAGCAGTCAGTTTGGCGGGGGGGCCTACGAGCAGTACTTC
cdr3_aa: CASSQFGGGAYEQYF

clone_size: .
j_call: TRBJ2-7
v_call: TRBV30
d_call: .
cdr3_nt: TGTGCCTGGATTCGGACGTCAGGGGAGCAGTACTTC
cdr3_aa: CAWIRTSGEQYF

clone_size: .
j_call: TRBJ1-2
v_call: TRBV14
d_call: TRBD1
cdr3_nt: TGTGCCAGCAGCAAAGACAGGGACTATGGCTACACCTTC
cdr3_aa: CASSKDRDYGYTF

clone_size: .
j_call: TRBJ2-5
v_call: TRBV30
d_call: .
cdr3_nt: TGTGCCTTCAATTTCGGGGAGACCCAGTACTTC
cdr3_aa: CAFNFGETQYF

clone_size: .
j_call: TRBJ2-1
v_call: TRBV4-1
d_call: TRBD2
cdr3_nt: TGCGCCAGCAGCCAAGGCATAACGGGGGGGCGCATTGAGCAGTTCTTC
cdr3_aa: CASSQGITGGRIEQFF

clone_size: .
j_call: TRBJ1-2
v_call: TRBV27
d_call: .
cdr3_nt: TGTGCCAGCAGGAAAAATCAGGGGACTAACTATGGCTACACCTTC
cdr3_aa: CASRKNQGTNYGYTF

clone_size: .
j_call: TRBJ2-5
v_call: TRBV5-1
d_call: TRBD1
cdr3_nt: TGCGCCAGCCAAGGGACAGGGCGAGGTGAGGAGACCCAGTACTTC
cdr3_aa: CASQGTGRGEETQYF

clone_size: .
j_call: TRBJ2-1
v_call: TRBV11-3
d_call: TRBD2
cdr3_nt: TGTGCCAGCAGCTTAGCGGGGGGGCAGGTGGAGCAGTTCTTC
cdr3_aa: CASSLAGGQVEQFF

clone_size: .
j_call: TRBJ1-1
v_call: TRBV11-2
d_call: .
cdr3_nt: TGTGCCAGCAGCTTTGCAGGGAGTCGCACTGAAGCTTTCTTT
cdr3_aa: CASSFAGSRTEAFF

clone_size: once
j_call: TRBJ2-5
v_call: TRBV5-6
d_call: .
cdr3_nt: TGTGCCAGCAGTCCTGGCGCAGGGCTCGAGACCCAGTACTTC
cdr3_aa: CASSPGAGLETQYF

clone_size: .
j_call: TRBJ1-1
v_call: TRBV5-1
d_call: .
cdr3_nt: TGCGCCAGCAGCTTGGCCGGCAACACTGAAGCTTTCTTT
cdr3_aa: CASSLAGNTEAFF

clone_size: once
j_call: TRBJ1-4
v_call: TRBV6-5
d_call: .
cdr3_nt: TGTGCCAGCAGTTACTCAAACAGGGATCGCGAAAAACTGTTTTTT
cdr3_aa: CASSYSNRDREKLFF

clone_size: .
j_call: TRBJ1-4
v_call: TRBV7-2
d_call: .
cdr3_nt: TGTGCCAGCAGCTTACTCTTCAGGGGCGGAGGTGAAAAACTGTTTTTT
cdr3_aa: CASSLLFRGGGEKLFF

clone_size: few
j_call: TRBJ2-6
v_call: TRBV2
d_call: .
cdr3_nt: TGTGCCAGCAGTGATCCCAGGGTAAAGGCCAACGTCCTGACTTTC
cdr3_aa: CASSDPRVKANVLTF